The rows below give T cell receptor beta chains drawn from one sample of a study of CD8 T cells in Susac syndrome. TCRdb reprocessed the immunoSEQ multiplex PCR reads with MiXCR, giving one entry per CDR3 protein. The data show fewer than 350,000 distinct CDR3 sequences, about 88% seen once. Sequencing input: CD8+ T cells from PBMCs. The source of these receptors is a human donor with multiple sclerosis. Both conserved end residues are part of each CDR3. A D gene is named only where the DNA matches it firmly. Where a row states a size, it is once, few, many or the class of an expanded clone; other rows omit it.

>.|TRBV29-1|TRBD1|TRBJ1-2
TGCAGCGTCCAAGGACAGGGGGGTGGCTACACCTTC
CSVQGQGGGYTF
>.|TRBV7-2|TRBD2|TRBJ2-5
TGTGCCAGCAGTCGGACTAGCGGGGTCGGGCAAGAGACCCAGTACTTC
CASSRTSGVGQETQYF
>.|TRBV28|TRBD1|TRBJ2-1
TGTGCCACTTACGACCGGGACAGGGGATACAATGAGCAGTTCTTC
CATYDRDRGYNEQFF
>.|TRBV28|.|TRBJ1-5
TGTGCCAGCAGTTCCCCGGGCCTTAGCAATCAGCCCCAGCATTTT
CASSSPGLSNQPQHF
>.|TRBV7-9|.|TRBJ2-7
TGTGCCAGCAGCCCAGGGGGGGCCTTGGAGCAGTACTTC
CASSPGGALEQYF
>.|TRBV28|TRBD1|TRBJ2-2
TGTGCCAGCAGTGTGGGGACAGGGAACACCGGGGAGCTGTTTTTT
CASSVGTGNTGELFF
>.|TRBV19|.|TRBJ2-2
TGTGCCAGTAGTATCAGTCTAGCGAAGGCCGGGGAGCTGTTTTTT
CASSISLAKAGELFF
>once|TRBV4-3|TRBD2|TRBJ2-2
TGCGCCAGCAGCCCTACGACTAGCGGGAGGATCCTCACCGGGGAGCTGTTTTTT
CASSPTTSGRILTGELFF
>.|TRBV19|.|TRBJ2-2
TGTGCCAGTAGTATCCAGGGCGGCCGGAACACCGGGGAGCTGTTTTTT
CASSIQGGRNTGELFF
>once|TRBV25-1|.|TRBJ2-2
TGTGCCAGCAGTGAAGCGAACACCGGGGAGCTGTTTTTT
CASSEANTGELFF
>.|TRBV6-2/TRBV6-3|TRBD2|TRBJ2-1
TGTGCCAGCAGTTACCTGGGACTAGCGGCCAATGAGCAGTTCTTC
CASSYLGLAANEQFF
>once|TRBV7-6|TRBD1|TRBJ2-2
TGTGCCAGCAGCCCGGGGACAGCAACGAACACCGGGGAGCTGTTTTTT
CASSPGTATNTGELFF
>.|TRBV9|.|TRBJ2-2
TGTGCCAGCAGCGTAGGGACGTCGAACACCGGGGAGCTGTTTTTT
CASSVGTSNTGELFF
>.|TRBV7-9|.|TRBJ1-1
TGTGCCAGCAGCTTAGGGGGACACACTGAAGCTTTCTTT
CASSLGGHTEAFF
>.|TRBV15|.|TRBJ2-1
TGTGCCACCAGAGACTTAAGCTCCTACAATGAGCAGTTCTTC
CATRDLSSYNEQFF
>.|TRBV7-6|.|TRBJ2-1
TGTGCCAGCAGCCCCCTCGAGGTCTATCGGGCCTACAATGAGCAGTTCTTC
CASSPLEVYRAYNEQFF
>.|TRBV12-3/TRBV12-4|TRBD2|TRBJ2-1
TGTGCCAGCATGGCGGGGGTCAATGAGCAGTTCTTC
CASMAGVNEQFF
>.|TRBV7-8|.|TRBJ2-2
TGTGCCAGCAGCTTAGTGGGCTTCAACACCGGGGAGCTGTTTTTT
CASSLVGFNTGELFF